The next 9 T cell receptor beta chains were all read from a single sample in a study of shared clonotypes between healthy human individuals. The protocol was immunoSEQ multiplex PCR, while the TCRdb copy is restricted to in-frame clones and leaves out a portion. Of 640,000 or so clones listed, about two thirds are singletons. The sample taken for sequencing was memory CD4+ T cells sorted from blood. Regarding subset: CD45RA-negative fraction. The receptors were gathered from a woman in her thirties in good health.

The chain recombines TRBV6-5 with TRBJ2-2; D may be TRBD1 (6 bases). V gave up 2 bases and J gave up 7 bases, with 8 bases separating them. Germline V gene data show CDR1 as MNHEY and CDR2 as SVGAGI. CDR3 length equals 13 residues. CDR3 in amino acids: CASSYTRGGELFF. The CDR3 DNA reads TGTGCCAGCAGTTACACCAGGGGCGGGGAGCTGTTTTTT.

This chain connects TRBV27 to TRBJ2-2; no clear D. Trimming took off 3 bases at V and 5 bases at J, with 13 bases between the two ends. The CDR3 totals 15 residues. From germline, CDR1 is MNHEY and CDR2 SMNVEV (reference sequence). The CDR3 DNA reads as TGTGCCAGCAGTTTTAGTCCCACGGTAACCGGGGAGCTGTTTTTT. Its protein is CASSFSPTVTGELFF.

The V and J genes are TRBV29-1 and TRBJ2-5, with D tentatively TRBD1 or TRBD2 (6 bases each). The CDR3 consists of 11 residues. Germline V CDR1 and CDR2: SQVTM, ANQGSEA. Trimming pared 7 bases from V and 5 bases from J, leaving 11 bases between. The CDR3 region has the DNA TGCAGCGGTCGGGGGCTGGAGACCCAGTACTTC. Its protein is CSGRGLETQYF.

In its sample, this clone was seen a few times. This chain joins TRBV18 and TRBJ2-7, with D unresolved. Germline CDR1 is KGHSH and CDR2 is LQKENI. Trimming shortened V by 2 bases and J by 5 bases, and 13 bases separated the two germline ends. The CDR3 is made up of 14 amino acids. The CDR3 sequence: CASSPFEQFDEQYF. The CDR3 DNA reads TGTGCCAGCTCACCATTCGAGCAGTTTGACGAGCAGTACTTC.

For the CDR3, the DNA is TGTGCCAGCACTGGGACAGCCCAACCAGGGGAGCTGTTTTTT. The encoded protein is CASTGTAQPGELFF. The V and J genes are TRBV2 and TRBJ2-2; 7 positions agree with TRBD1. In germline, CDR1 is SNHLY, CDR2 FYNNEI. J was trimmed by 8 bases and V by 7 bases; bases with no gene match: 10. The CDR3 length is 14 residues.

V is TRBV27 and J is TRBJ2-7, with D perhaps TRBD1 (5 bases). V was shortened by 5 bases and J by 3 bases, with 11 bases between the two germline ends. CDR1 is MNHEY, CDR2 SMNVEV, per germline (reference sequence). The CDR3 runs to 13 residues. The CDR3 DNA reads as TGTGCCAGCAGTAACAGACAGCGCTACGAGCAGTACTTC. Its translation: CASSNRQRYEQYF.

Here the CDR3 reads CASQENSGANVLTF. CDR3 in DNA: TGTGCCAGCCAGGAAAACTCTGGGGCCAACGTCCTGACTTTC. This chain uses TRBV6-5 with TRBJ2-6; D is unresolved. The CDR3 is 14 residues long. V was cut by 8 bases and J by 0 bases, with 8 bases left in between. Germline CDR1 MNHEY, CDR2 SVGAGI.

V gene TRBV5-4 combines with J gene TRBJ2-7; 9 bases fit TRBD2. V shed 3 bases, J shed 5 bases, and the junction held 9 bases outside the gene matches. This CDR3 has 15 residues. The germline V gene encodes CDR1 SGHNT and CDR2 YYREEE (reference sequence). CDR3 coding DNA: TGTGCCAGCAGCTCAAAAGTACTAGCGGGCCACGAGCAGTACTTC. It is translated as CASSSKVLAGHEQYF.

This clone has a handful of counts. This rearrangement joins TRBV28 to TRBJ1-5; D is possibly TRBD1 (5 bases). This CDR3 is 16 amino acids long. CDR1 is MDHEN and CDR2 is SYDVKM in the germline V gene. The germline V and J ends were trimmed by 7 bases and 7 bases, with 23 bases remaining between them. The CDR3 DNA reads TGTGCCAGCATTACCTCTCGGGCAGGGCCCGAACAGCCCCAGCATTTT. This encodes CASITSRAGPEQPQHF.